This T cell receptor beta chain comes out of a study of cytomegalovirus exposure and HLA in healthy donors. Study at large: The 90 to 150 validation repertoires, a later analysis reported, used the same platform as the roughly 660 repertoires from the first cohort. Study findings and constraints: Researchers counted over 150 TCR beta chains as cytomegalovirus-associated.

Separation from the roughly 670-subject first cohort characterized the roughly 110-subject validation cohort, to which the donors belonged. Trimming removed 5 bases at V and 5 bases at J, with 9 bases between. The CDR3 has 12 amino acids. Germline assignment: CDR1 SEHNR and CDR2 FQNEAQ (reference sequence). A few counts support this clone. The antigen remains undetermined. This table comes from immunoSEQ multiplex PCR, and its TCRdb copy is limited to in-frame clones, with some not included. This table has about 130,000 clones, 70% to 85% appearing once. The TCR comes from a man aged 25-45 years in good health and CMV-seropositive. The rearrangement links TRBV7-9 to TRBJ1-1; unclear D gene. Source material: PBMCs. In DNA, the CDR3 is TGTGCCAGCAGCAGAGTCGGGACTGAAGCTTTCTTT. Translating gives CASSRVGTEAFF.